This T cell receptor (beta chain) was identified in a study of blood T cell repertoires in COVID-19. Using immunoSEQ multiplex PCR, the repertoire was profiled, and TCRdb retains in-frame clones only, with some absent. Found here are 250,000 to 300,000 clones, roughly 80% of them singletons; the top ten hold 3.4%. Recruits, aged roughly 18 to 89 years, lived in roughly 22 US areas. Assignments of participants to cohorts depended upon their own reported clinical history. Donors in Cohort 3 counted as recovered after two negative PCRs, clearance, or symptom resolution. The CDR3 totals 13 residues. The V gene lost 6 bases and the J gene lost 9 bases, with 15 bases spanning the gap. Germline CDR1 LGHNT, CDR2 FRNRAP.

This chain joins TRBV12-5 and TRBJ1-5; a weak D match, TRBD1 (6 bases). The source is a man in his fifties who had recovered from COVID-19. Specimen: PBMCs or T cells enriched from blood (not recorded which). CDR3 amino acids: CASGSGATRPQHF. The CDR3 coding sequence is TGTGCTAGTGGCTCAGGGGCGACGCGGCCCCAGCATTTT.